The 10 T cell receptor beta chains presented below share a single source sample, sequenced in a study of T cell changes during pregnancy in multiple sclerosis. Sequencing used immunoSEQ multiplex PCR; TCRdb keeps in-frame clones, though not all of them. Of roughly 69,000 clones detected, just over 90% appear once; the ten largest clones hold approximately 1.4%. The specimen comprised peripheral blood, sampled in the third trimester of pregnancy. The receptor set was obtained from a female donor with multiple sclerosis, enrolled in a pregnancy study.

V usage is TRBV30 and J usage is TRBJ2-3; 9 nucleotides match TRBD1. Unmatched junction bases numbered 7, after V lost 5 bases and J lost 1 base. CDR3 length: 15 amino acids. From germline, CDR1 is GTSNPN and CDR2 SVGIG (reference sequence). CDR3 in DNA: TGTGCCTGGGCAAGGGGGGACAGGGGCACAGATACGCAGTATTTT. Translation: CAWARGDRGTDTQYF.

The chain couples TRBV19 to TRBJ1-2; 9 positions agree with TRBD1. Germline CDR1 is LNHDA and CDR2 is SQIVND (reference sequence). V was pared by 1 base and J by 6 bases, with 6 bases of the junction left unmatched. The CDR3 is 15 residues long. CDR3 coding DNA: TGTGCCAGTAGTATAGGTGGGACAGGGCTTGATGGCTACACCTTC. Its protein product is CASSIGGTGLDGYTF.

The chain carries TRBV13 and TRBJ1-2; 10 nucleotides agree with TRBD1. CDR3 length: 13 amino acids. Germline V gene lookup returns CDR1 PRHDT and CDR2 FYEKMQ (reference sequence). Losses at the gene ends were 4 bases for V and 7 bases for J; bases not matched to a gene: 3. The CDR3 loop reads CASSSGQGGGYTF. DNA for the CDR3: TGTGCCAGCAGCTCCGGACAGGGGGGTGGCTACACCTTC.

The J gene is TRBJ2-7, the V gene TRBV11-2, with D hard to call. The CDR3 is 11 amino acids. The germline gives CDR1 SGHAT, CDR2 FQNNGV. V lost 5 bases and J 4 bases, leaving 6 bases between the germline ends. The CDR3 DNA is TGTGCCAGCAGCGCGAGTTACGAGCAGTACTTC. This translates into CASSASYEQYF.

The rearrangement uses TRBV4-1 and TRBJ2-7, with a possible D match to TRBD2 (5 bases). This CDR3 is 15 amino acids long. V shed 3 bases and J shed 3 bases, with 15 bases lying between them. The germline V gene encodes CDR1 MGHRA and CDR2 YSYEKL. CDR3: CASSHGPRRNYEQYF. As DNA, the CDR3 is TGCGCCAGCAGCCATGGGCCTAGGAGGAACTACGAGCAGTACTTC.

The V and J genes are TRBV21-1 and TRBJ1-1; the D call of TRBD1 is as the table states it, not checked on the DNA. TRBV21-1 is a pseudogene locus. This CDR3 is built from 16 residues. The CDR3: CASSKRTGTSLTEAFF. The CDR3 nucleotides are TGTGCCAGCAGCAAACGAACCGGGACAAGTCTTACTGAAGCTTTCTTT.

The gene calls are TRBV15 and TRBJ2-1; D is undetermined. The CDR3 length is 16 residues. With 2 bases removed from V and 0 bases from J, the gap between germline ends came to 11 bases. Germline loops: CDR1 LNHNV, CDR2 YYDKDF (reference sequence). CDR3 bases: TGTGCCACCAGCAGATCGTCCGAGGACTCCTACAATGAGCAGTTCTTC. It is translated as CATSRSSEDSYNEQFF.

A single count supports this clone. The DNA of the CDR3 is TGTGCCAGCAGCTTTCCACTAGCGGGGGCCATATACAATGAGCAGTTCTTC. Protein product: CASSFPLAGAIYNEQFF. This chain joins TRBV7-2 and TRBJ2-1, with 11 bases fitting TRBD2. This CDR3 region has 17 residues. V lost 3 bases and J lost 4; bases outside the gene matches: 8. Germline values: CDR1 SGHTA, CDR2 FQGNSA.

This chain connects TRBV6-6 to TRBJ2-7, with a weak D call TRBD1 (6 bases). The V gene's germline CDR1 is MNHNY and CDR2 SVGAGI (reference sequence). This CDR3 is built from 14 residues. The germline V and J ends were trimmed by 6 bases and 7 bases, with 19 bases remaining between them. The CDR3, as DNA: TGTGCCAGCAGCAGACATCCAAGACAGGCAGAGCAGTACTTC. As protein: CASSRHPRQAEQYF.

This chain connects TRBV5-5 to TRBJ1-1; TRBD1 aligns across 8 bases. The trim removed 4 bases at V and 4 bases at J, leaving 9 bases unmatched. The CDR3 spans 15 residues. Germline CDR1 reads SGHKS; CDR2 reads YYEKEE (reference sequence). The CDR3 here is CASSIPTGEITEAFF. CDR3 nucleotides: TGTGCCAGCAGCATCCCGACAGGGGAGATCACTGAAGCTTTCTTT.